This T cell receptor (beta chain) is from a study of tumor-infiltrating T cells and Merkel cell polyomavirus. On the study more broadly: The T cells studied were CD8+ and recognized the Merkel cell polyomavirus KLL epitope.

In regard to this clone: The antigen remains undetermined.

V lost 2 bases and J 2 bases, leaving 13 bases between the germline ends. Germline V gene lookup returns CDR1 LGHNA and CDR2 YNFKEQ. This CDR3 is built from 16 residues. Profiled with immunoSEQ multiplex PCR; TCRdb holds only in-frame clones, not every one. The repertoire holds 20,000 to 30,000 clones, with 70% to 90% as singletons. Points from the study as a whole: MCC-specific survival improved with about 1.8-18% versus about 0-0.15% intratumoral KLL-specific T cells.

Immunohistochemistry showed robust Merkel cell polyomavirus Large T antigen staining in every patient's tumor. Patients had KLL-tetramer+ cells above 0.04% of CD8+ T cells. All patients were Caucasian, median age about 60, range about 45 to 77. The clonotype originates from a man in his forties or fifties with Merkel cell carcinoma. This rearrangement joins TRBV4-2 to TRBJ2-1; a weak D match, TRBD2 (6 bases). The sample consisted of lymph node tissue. The CDR3 DNA reads TGTGCCAGCAGCCAAACGGGAGAAAGGACCTACAATGAGCAGTTCTTC. This translates into CASSQTGERTYNEQFF.